The TCR beta chain described here comes from a study of beta chain features in type 1 diabetes. The study, taken as a whole, reports: Type 1 diabetes patients had TCRB CDR3s that were shorter (moderately but significantly so) in all four CD4+ subsets. Healthy donors had naive, central memory and Treg TCRB repertoires that appeared less similar than those seen among patients.

A sort by CD45RO/CCR7/CD25/CD127/CD95/CD27 yielded CD4+ naive, central memory, regulatory and stem cell-like memory cells. The ends were cut back, 4 bases at V and 5 bases at J, with 18 bases in the middle. CDR1 and CDR2 from the germline V gene are SQVTM and ANQGSEA. There are 15 residues in the CDR3. Note on this clone: Its specificity is not known.

The study reverse transcribed the entire isolated RNA, so it sequenced expressed TCRB transcripts. Some 3.6 million reads per sample were averaged for naive, central memory and regulatory samples. The assay was immunoSEQ multiplex PCR, and TCRdb's table has in-frame clones only and misses some. The data hold about 70,000 clones, with 45% to 50% observed a single time. Sequencing input: central memory CD4+ T cells from blood. The source is a man aged 25-45 years with type 1 diabetes. The chain joins TRBV29-1 to TRBJ2-1; D is unresolved. The CDR3 DNA is TGCAGCGTTGTCGAGTTCGCGAGAATGGACAATGAGCAGTTCTTC. Protein sequence: CSVVEFARMDNEQFF.